The clone carrying this TCR beta chain was seen a few times. Antigen: not known. Per germline, CDR1 SGHTA and CDR2 FQGNSA. This CDR3 has 15 amino acids. The J segment lost 5 bases and the V segment lost 1 base, leaving 5 bases of the junction unmatched. Baseline, cycle 4 day 1, and cycle 7 day 1 were the blood sampling points. The method was immunoSEQ multiplex PCR; TCRdb's version includes in-frame clones alone and lacks a portion of them. The table shows some 60,000 clones, with about 80% occurring only once. The sample originates from a study of OX40 agonist ivuxolimab in advanced cancers. Overall study: Ivuxolimab, which patients received intravenously every 2 weeks, was dosed at 0.01 to 10 mg/kg. Recorded diagnoses for dose-escalation patients were hepatocellular carcinoma, melanoma, renal cell or head and neck cancer. Study observations and caveats: At 0.1 to 3.0 mg/kg and by week 6, clonal expansion occurred in CD4+ and CD8+ blood T cells.

Sequences were derived from CD4+ or CD8+ T cells sorted from blood, sampled in a trial of the OX40 agonist ivuxolimab. The chain links TRBV7-2 to TRBJ2-1, with 7 bases aligning to TRBD2. This clonotype originated in an adult with an advanced solid tumor such as melanoma, head and neck, liver or kidney cancer. The CDR3 here is CASSLVGGVNNEQFF. The CDR3 DNA follows: TGTGCCAGCAGCTTAGTGGGGGGGGTCAACAATGAGCAGTTCTTC.